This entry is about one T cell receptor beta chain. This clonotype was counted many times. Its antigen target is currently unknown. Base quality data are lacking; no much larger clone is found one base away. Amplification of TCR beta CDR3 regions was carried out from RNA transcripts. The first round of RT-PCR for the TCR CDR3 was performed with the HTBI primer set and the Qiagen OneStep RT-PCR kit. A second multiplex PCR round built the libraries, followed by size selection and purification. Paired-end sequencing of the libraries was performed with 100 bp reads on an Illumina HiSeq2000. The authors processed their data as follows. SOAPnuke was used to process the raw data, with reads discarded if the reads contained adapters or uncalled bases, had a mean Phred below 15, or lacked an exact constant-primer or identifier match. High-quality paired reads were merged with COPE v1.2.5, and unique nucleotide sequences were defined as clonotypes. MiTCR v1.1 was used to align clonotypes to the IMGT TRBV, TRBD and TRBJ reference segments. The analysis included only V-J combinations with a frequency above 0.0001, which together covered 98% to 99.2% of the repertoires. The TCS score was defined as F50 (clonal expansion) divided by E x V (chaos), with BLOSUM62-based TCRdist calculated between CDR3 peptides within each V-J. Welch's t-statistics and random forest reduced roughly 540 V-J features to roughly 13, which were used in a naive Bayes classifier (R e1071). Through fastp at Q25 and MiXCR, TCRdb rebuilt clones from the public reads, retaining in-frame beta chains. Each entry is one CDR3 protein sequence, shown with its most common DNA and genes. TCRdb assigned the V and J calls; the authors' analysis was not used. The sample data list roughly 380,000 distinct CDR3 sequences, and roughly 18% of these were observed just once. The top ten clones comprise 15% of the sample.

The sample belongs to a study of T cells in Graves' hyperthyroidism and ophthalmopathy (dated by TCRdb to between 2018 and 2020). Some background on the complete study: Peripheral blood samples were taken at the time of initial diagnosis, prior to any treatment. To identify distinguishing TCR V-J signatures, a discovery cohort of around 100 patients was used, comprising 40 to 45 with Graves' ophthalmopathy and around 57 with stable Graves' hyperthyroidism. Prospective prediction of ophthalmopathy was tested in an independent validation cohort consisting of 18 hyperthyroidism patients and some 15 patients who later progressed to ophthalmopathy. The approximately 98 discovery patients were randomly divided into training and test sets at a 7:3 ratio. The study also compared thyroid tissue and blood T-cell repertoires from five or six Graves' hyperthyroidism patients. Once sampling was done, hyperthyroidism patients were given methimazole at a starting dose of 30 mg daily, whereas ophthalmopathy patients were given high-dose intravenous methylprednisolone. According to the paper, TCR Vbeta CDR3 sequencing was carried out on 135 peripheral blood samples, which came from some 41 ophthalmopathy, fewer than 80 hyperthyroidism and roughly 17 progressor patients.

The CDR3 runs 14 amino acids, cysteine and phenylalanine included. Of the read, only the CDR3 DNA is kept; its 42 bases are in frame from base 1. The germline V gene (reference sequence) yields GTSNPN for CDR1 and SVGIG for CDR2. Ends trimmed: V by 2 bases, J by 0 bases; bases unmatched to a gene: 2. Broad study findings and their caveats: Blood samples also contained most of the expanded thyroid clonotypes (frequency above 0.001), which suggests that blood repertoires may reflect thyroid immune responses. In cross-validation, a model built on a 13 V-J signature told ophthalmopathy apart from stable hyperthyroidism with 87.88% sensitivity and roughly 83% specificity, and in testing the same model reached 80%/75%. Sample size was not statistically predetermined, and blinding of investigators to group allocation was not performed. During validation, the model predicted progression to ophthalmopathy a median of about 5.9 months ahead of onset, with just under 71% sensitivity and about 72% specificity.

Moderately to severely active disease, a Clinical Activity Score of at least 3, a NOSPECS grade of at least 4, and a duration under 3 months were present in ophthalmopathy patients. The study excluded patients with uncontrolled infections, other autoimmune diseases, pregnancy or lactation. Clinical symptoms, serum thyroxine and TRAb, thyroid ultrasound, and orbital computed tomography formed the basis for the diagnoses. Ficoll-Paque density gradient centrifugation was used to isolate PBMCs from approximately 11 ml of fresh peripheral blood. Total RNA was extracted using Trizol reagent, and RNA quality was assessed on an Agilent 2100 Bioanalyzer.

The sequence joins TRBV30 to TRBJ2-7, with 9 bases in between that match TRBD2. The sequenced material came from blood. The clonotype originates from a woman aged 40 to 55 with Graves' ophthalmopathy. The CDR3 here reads CAWSLAGTSYEQYF. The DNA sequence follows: TGTGCCTGGAGTCTAGCGGGAACCTCCTACGAGCAGTACTTC.